Each of the 19 T cell receptor beta chains below was sequenced from the same sample in a study of a mutant IDH1 vaccine in newly diagnosed glioma. Antigen specificity for these receptors is unknown. TCRdb keeps only in-frame clones here, not all; method: immunoSEQ multiplex PCR. The sample includes about 26,000 clones, roughly 80% of them seen just once. Specified time point: week 35, safety follow-up. Vaccination comprised doses that each held 300 ug of mutant IDH1 20-mer peptide, plus topical imiquimod. The sample in question was PBMCs, obtained from a glioma patient whose treatment included an IDH1 peptide vaccine. These receptors were taken from a man in his thirties or forties with glioma.

The rearrangement joins TRBV4-1 to TRBJ2-2; tentative D call: TRBD1 (6 bases). CDR3 length: 16 amino acids. V gave up 4 bases and J gave up 6 bases, with 18 bases separating them. CDR1 and CDR2 from the germline V gene are MGHRA and YSYEKL. CDR3 sequence reads: CASSRGQPGVPGELFF. The CDR3 bases are TGCGCCAGCAGCCGAGGACAGCCTGGGGTCCCCGGGGAGCTGTTTTTT.

The chain links TRBV7-9 to TRBJ1-2; D is possibly TRBD1 (5 bases). The CDR3 length is 13 residues. V lost 5 bases and J lost 4, with 11 bases in between. Germline lookup yields CDR1 SEHNR and CDR2 FQNEAQ (reference sequence). The CDR3 loop is CASSPAGSYGYTF. Here the CDR3 DNA reads TGTGCCAGCAGCCCTGCAGGGAGCTATGGCTACACCTTC. Full variable domain (missing parts from reference TRBV7-9 and TRBJ1-2): DTGVSQNPRHKITKRGQNVTFRCDPISEHNRLYWYRQTLGQGPEFLTYFQNEAQLEKSRLLSDRFSAERPKGSFSTLEIQRTEQGDSAMYLCASSPAGSYGYTFGSGTRLTVV.

The chain is built from TRBV5-1 and TRBJ1-1; D uncertain. Trimming pared 4 bases from V and 0 bases from J, leaving 19 bases between. Germline V lookup: CDR1 SGHRS, CDR2 YFSETQ. This CDR3 has 17 amino acids. CDR3 in DNA: TGCGCCAGCAGCGTTGGCCGGGGTGTGGGAGTGAACACTGAAGCTTTCTTT. Its translation: CASSVGRGVGVNTEAFF.

The chain recombines TRBV19 with TRBJ1-5, with D unresolved. Per germline, CDR1 LNHDA and CDR2 SQIVND (reference sequence). V lost 7 bases to trimming and J lost 0 bases, with 7 bases between them. This CDR3 comprises 13 residues. CDR3 sequence reads: CASKDHSNQPQHF. In nucleotides, the CDR3 is TGTGCCAGTAAAGACCATAGCAATCAGCCCCAGCATTTT.

The chain couples TRBV28 to TRBJ1-4, with D perhaps TRBD1 (5 bases). Looked up from germline, CDR1 is MDHEN and CDR2 is SYDVKM. The CDR3 has 14 amino acids. Trimming left V 5 bases short and J 7 bases short, with 14 bases between. The chain's CDR3 is CASSQGGAFEKLFF. CDR3 bases: TGTGCCAGCAGTCAGGGCGGGGCCTTTGAAAAACTGTTTTTT.

V gene TRBV5-1 combines with J gene TRBJ2-7; D gene ambiguous. Germline assignment: CDR1 SGHRS and CDR2 YFSETQ. The V end was cut by 3 bases, the J end by 7 bases, with 23 bases between. The CDR3 length is 16 residues. As DNA, the CDR3 is TGCGCCAGCAGCTCCCCCTTTGGCCTGTCAGGTGGGGAGCAGTACTTC. It is translated as CASSSPFGLSGGEQYF.

This chain joins TRBV11-2 and TRBJ2-7, with 7 bases matching TRBD1. Germline V lookup: CDR1 SGHAT, CDR2 FQNNGV. V lost 6 bases to trimming and J lost 7 bases; unmatched junction nucleotides: 6. This CDR3 is built from 12 residues. This CDR3 reads CASRTGDEEQYF. CDR3 nucleotides: TGTGCCAGCAGAACAGGGGACGAGGAGCAGTACTTC. Full variable domain (remainder filled in from reference TRBV11-2 and TRBJ2-7): EAGVAQSPRYKIIEKRQSVAFWCNPISGHATLYWYQQILGQGPKLLIQFQNNGVVDDSQLPKDRFSAERLKGVDSTLKIQPAKLEDSAVYLCASRTGDEEQYFGPGTRLTVT.

The chain has TRBV5-1 and TRBJ1-1, with 10 bases aligning to TRBD1. With V trimmed by 6 bases and J by 8 bases, 13 bases remained unmatched. This CDR3 region has 15 residues. The germline CDR1 and CDR2 sequences are SGHRS and YFSETQ. For the CDR3, the DNA is TGCGCCAGCATGGGGACAGGGGAAGCTCTATCGGAAGCTTTCTTT. Protein sequence: CASMGTGEALSEAFF. The whole variable domain, filled in from reference TRBV5-1 and TRBJ1-1, reads KAGVTQTPRYLIKTRGQQVTLSCSPISGHRSVSWYQQTPGQGLQFLFEYFSETQRNKGNFPGRFSGRQFSNSRSEMNVSTLELGDSALYLCASMGTGEALSEAFFGQGTRLTVV.

This clone was seen a handful of times. This chain's CDR3 is CASNGLADYNEQFF. CDR3 coding DNA: TGTGCCAGCAACGGACTAGCGGACTACAATGAGCAGTTCTTC. The V and J genes are TRBV9 and TRBJ2-1, with 10 positions matching TRBD2. There are 14 residues in the CDR3. J lost 3 bases, V lost 6 bases, and 3 bases had no gene match. Germline CDR1 reads SGDLS; CDR2 reads YYNGEE. The entire variable domain, with the rest obtained from reference TRBV9 and TRBJ2-1, is as follows: DSGVTQTPKHLITATGQRVTLRCSPRSGDLSVYWYQQSLDQGLQFLIQYYNGEERAKGNILERFSAQQFPDLHSELNLSSLELGDSALYFCASNGLADYNEQFFGPGTRLTVL.

This chain joins TRBV9 and TRBJ2-2; possibly TRBD1 for D (5 bases). CDR1 is SGDLS, CDR2 YYNGEE, per germline. The ends were cut back, 0 bases at V and 3 bases at J, with 9 bases in the middle. The CDR3 sequence is 15 residues long. CDR3 in amino acids: CASSVVGVDTGELFF. In nucleotides, the CDR3 is TGTGCCAGCAGCGTAGTAGGGGTGGACACCGGGGAGCTGTTTTTT.

The chain combines TRBV19 with TRBJ1-1, with a weak D call TRBD1 (6 bases). The ends were cut back, 7 bases at V and 4 bases at J, with 10 bases in the middle. Per the germline V gene, CDR1 is LNHDA and CDR2 is SQIVND (reference sequence). There are 12 residues in the CDR3. The CDR3 coding sequence is TGTGCCAGTAAGGGGGGGAGCACTGAAGCTTTCTTT. This sequence encodes CASKGGSTEAFF.

This chain uses TRBV28 with TRBJ2-7; D unclear. From germline, CDR1 is MDHEN and CDR2 SYDVKM. This CDR3 contains 12 residues. V lost 5 bases to trimming and J lost 2 bases, with 7 bases between them. CDR3 residues: CASSPVAYEQYF. CDR3 bases: TGTGCCAGCAGTCCCGTCGCCTACGAGCAGTACTTC.

V and J are TRBV10-1 and TRBJ1-5; TRBD1 aligns across 9 bases. The junction had 7 bases not matched to a gene; V was cut back by 3 bases and J by 4 bases. Germline values: CDR1 WNHNN, CDR2 SYGVQD (reference sequence). The CDR3 length is 16 residues. The CDR3 DNA follows: TGCGCCAGCAGTGACCGACAGGGGGAACCTAATCAGCCCCAGCATTTT. As protein: CASSDRQGEPNQPQHF.

V is TRBV5-6 and J is TRBJ2-2, with 7 bases identical to TRBD2. Germline CDR1 and CDR2: SGHDT and YYEEEE. CDR3 length: 15 amino acids. The V segment lost 1 base and the J segment 2 bases; nucleotides outside the gene matches: 2. CDR3 in DNA: TGTGCCAGCAGCTTGTTAGCGGGTAACACCGGGGAGCTGTTTTTT. This sequence encodes CASSLLAGNTGELFF. Complete variable domain (other parts from reference TRBV5-6 and TRBJ2-2): DAGVTQSPTHLIKTRGQQVTLRCSPKSGHDTVSWYQQALGQGPQFIFQYYEEEERQRGNFPDRFSGHQFPNYSSELNVNALLLGDSALYLCASSLLAGNTGELFFGEGSRLTVL.

The V and J genes are TRBV29-1 and TRBJ2-5, with D perhaps matching TRBD1 (5 bases). Trimming shortened V by 6 bases and J by 2 bases, and 13 bases separated the two germline ends. Germline V gene sequence: CDR1 SQVTM, CDR2 ANQGSEA. The CDR3 spans 13 residues. CDR3 DNA sequence: TGCAGCGTCCTCGCAGGGAATCAAGAGACCCAGTACTTC. Protein: CSVLAGNQETQYF.

There are a few counts of this clone. J is TRBJ1-5 and V is TRBV4-1; the D is unclear. Trimming cost V 0 bases and J 7 bases, with 13 bases left between them. Germline V CDR1 and CDR2: MGHRA, YSYEKL. The CDR3 consists of 15 residues. CDR3 amino acids: CASSQDRRLGQPQHF. CDR3 nucleotides: TGCGCCAGCAGCCAAGACCGGAGGTTGGGACAGCCCCAGCATTTT.

This CDR3 reads CASSYSPGMVGYTF. CDR3 sequence (DNA): TGTGCCAGCAGTTACTCCCCCGGGATGGTTGGCTACACCTTC. V gene TRBV6-6 combines with J gene TRBJ1-2; no reliable D call. V was clipped by 0 bases and J by 7 bases, with 12 bases between them. The CDR3 is 14 amino acids. Germline V gene lookup returns CDR1 MNHNY and CDR2 SVGAGI (reference sequence).

The genes are TRBV16 and TRBJ1-4; D remains ambiguous. V lost 4 bases and J lost 1, with 4 bases in between. CDR3 size: 13 residues. Germline V gene data show CDR1 as KGHSY and CDR2 as FQNENV. The CDR3 DNA reads as TGTGCCAGCAGCCCCGTAACTAATGAAAAACTGTTTTTT. Its translation: CASSPVTNEKLFF.

The rearrangement uses TRBV7-9 and TRBJ2-3; 9 nucleotides align to TRBD1. V shed 5 bases and J 1 base; nucleotides not matched to a gene: 7. Germline V lookup: CDR1 SEHNR, CDR2 FQNEAQ (reference sequence). The CDR3 runs 16 residues. CDR3: CASSPRTGVRTDTQYF. CDR3 in DNA: TGTGCCAGCAGCCCCCGGACAGGGGTACGCACAGATACGCAGTATTTT.